The source of this TCR beta chain is a study of OX40 agonist ivuxolimab in advanced cancers. Study findings and constraints: Both CD4+ and CD8+ T cell populations in blood had undergone clonal expansion by week 6 at 0.1 to 3.0 mg/kg.

It was autoimmune disease history or systemic immunosuppression that excluded patients. The assay was immunoSEQ multiplex PCR, and TCRdb's table has in-frame clones only and misses some. Found here are about 51,000 clones, around nine tenths of them singletons; the top ten hold roughly 3.5%. In regard to this clone: Its antigen is unidentified.

Germline lookup yields CDR1 LNHNV and CDR2 YYDKDF (reference sequence). This CDR3 spans 15 amino acids. J gave up 6 bases and V 1 base, and 8 bases lay outside the gene matches. This sequence was found in an adult with an advanced solid tumor such as melanoma, head and neck, liver or kidney cancer. The J gene is TRBJ1-1, the V gene TRBV15; TRBD1 agrees at 7 bases. The sample was CD4+ or CD8+ T cells sorted from blood, taken in a trial of the OX40 agonist ivuxolimab. CDR3 nucleotides: TGTGCCACCAGCAGAGGTCCAGGGGGATCCGCTGAAGCTTTCTTT. Its protein is CATSRGPGGSAEAFF.